This TCR beta chain comes out of a study of cytomegalovirus exposure and HLA in healthy donors. Study in general: Of the donors genotyped, about 410 in all, over 80% fell in the Caucasian-associated ancestry cluster. Study-wide findings and caveats: About 87% or about 30% of the time was how often most TCR beta V segments were productive, according to an earlier analysis.

Germline CDR1 and CDR2: MNHEY and SVGAGI. V lost 5 bases to trimming and J lost 2 bases, with 16 bases between them. The CDR3 totals 15 residues. Donors consisted of healthy bone marrow donors. With 60 Vbeta and 13 Jbeta primers, the PCR was carried out. The protocol was immunoSEQ multiplex PCR, while the TCRdb copy is restricted to in-frame clones and leaves out a portion. Found here are fewer than 150,000 clones, over 75% of them singletons; the top ten hold less than 1.5%. Note on this clone: Antigen specificity is unknown.

The TCR originated in a female donor in good health and CMV-seronegative. The rearrangement links TRBV6-5 to TRBJ2-7; D is ambiguous. What was sequenced was PBMCs. The CDR3 DNA reads TGTGCCAGCAGTCCCGGGTCTCTTGCTGCCTACGAGCAGTACTTC. Translation: CASSPGSLAAYEQYF.